Sequencing of this T cell receptor (beta chain) was carried out in a study of blood T cell repertoires in COVID-19. How the authors handled the data: Estimates of nucleated cell counts were drawn from the amplification of reference gene primers. Assay: immunoSEQ multiplex PCR; the TCRdb copy retains only in-frame clones and omits some. The D gene and trimming were derived from the DNA, and the V and J assignments and clone size from that table. This table has around 56,000 clones, about nine tenths appearing once. Sequencing input: peripheral blood. The clonotype was recovered from a woman aged 55-75 years with active or convalescent COVID-19.

CDR3 sequence: CATSGGQFTDTQYF. CDR3 DNA: TGTGCCACCAGTGGGGGGCAATTCACAGATACGCAGTATTTT. This chain joins TRBV24-1 and TRBJ2-3, with D perhaps TRBD1 (6 bases). V lost 5 bases and J 2 bases, leaving 10 bases between the germline ends. The CDR3 spans 14 residues. Germline loops: CDR1 KGHDR, CDR2 SFDVKD.